This T cell receptor beta chain comes out of a study of early T cells in non-severe SARS-CoV-2 infection. Individual cDNA molecules carried attached unique molecular identifiers. TCRdb passed the 5' RACE reads through MiXCR, listing each CDR3 protein once. The sample lists around 58,000 distinct CDR3 sequences, roughly 7.1% seen once, with 10% in the top ten. Source: whole blood, taken at baseline. The receptor was derived from an adult who was a healthcare worker with PCR-confirmed SARS-CoV-2 infection or an uninfected control (not recorded which).

For the CDR3, the DNA is TGCAGCGTTGAAGGGGGAGCGGAAGCCTACAATGAGCAGTTCTTC. Translation: CSVEGGAEAYNEQFF. The V call is TRBV29-1, the J call TRBJ2-1; perhaps TRBD2 as D (5 bases). CDR1 SQVTM and CDR2 ANQGSEA come from the germline V gene. The CDR3 covers 15 residues. V lost 1 base and J lost 2, with 12 bases in between.